The 20 T cell receptor beta chains below come from one sample, sequenced in a study of CD8+ T cells in alopecia areata. The sample's treatment: oral pan-JAK inhibitor, 5-10 mg twice daily. As the sequencing template, cDNA was produced by extracting RNA and reverse transcribing it. Some clones are missing from TCRdb's copy, which holds only in-frame ones; the method was immunoSEQ multiplex PCR. The table records 140,000 to 150,000 clones, nearly 55% of them present only once. Sequenced material: CD8+ T cells sorted from blood, taken at week 4, from a patient treated with tofacitinib. The receptor set was obtained from a human donor with alopecia areata.

This clone was observed a few times. This chain connects TRBV2 to TRBJ2-1; D possibly matches TRBD1 or TRBD2 (5 bases each). The CDR3 is 19 amino acids. Germline assignment: CDR1 SNHLY and CDR2 FYNNEI. Trimming removed 4 bases from V and 2 bases from J, with 24 bases in between. CDR3: CASSAQERGVRTAYNEQFF. For the CDR3, the DNA is TGTGCCAGCAGTGCCCAAGAGCGAGGGGTAAGAACGGCCTACAATGAGCAGTTCTTC.

This clone has more than one count but fewer than ten. This sequence joins TRBV27 and TRBJ1-5; no clear D gene. CDR3 length: 16 residues. The ends were cut back, 5 bases at V and 7 bases at J, with 21 bases in the middle. Germline loops: CDR1 MNHEY, CDR2 SMNVEV (reference sequence). The CDR3 protein is CASSLIPAPNNQPQHF. CDR3 nucleotides: TGTGCCAGCAGTCTAATCCCCGCCCCGAACAACCAGCCCCAGCATTTT.

This clone came up a few times. Other DNA sequences in the same sample also yield this CDR3. The rearrangement uses TRBV7-9 and TRBJ1-6; D is undetermined. This CDR3 has 12 amino acids. V was trimmed by 3 bases and J by 8 bases, leaving 5 bases between them. Germline V gene sequence: CDR1 SEHNR, CDR2 FQNEAQ (reference sequence). The CDR3 DNA is TGTGCCAGCAGCTTCGGGGATTCACCCCTCCACTTT. Translation: CASSFGDSPLHF.

The V and J genes are TRBV6-5 and TRBJ1-5; no clear D. Germline lookup yields CDR1 MNHEY and CDR2 SVGAGI. The CDR3 has 14 amino acids. Trimming cost V 5 bases and J 2 bases, with 10 bases left between them. Here the CDR3 reads CASSPRWGNQPQHF. The CDR3 nucleotides read TGTGCCAGCAGTCCACGGTGGGGCAATCAGCCCCAGCATTTT.

There are a few counts of this clone. V is TRBV13 and J is TRBJ2-3; 11 nucleotides line up with TRBD2. The CDR3 is 16 residues long. From germline, CDR1 is PRHDT and CDR2 FYEKMQ (reference sequence). V gave up 6 bases and J gave up 6 bases; unmatched junction bases: 11. The CDR3, as DNA: TGTGCCAGCAGTTCTCGACTAGCGGGGCTCGGGGATACGCAGTATTTT. Protein: CASSSRLAGLGDTQYF.

This chain joins TRBV30 and TRBJ2-2; D perhaps matches TRBD1 (5 bases). This CDR3 is built from 14 residues. With 3 bases removed from V and 7 bases from J, the gap between germline ends came to 15 bases. Per germline, CDR1 GTSNPN and CDR2 SVGIG (reference sequence). The CDR3 loop reads CAWSDQGGVGELFF. In nucleotides, the CDR3 is TGTGCCTGGAGCGATCAGGGTGGAGTCGGGGAGCTGTTTTTT.

The chain links TRBV30 to TRBJ1-1; no reliable D call. The CDR3 has 14 residues. CDR1 and CDR2 from the germline V gene are GTSNPN and SVGIG (reference sequence). Trimming removed 3 bases from V and 2 bases from J, with 13 bases in between. Here the CDR3 reads CAWSLRQVNTEAFF. CDR3 sequence (DNA): TGTGCCTGGAGCTTGCGGCAGGTTAACACTGAAGCTTTCTTT.

The CDR3 here is CASSPSGARETQYF. Written as DNA, the CDR3 is TGTGCCAGCAGCCCTAGCGGGGCCAGGGAGACCCAGTACTTC. This chain joins TRBV7-3 and TRBJ2-5, with 9 bases fitting TRBD2. Germline loops: CDR1 SGHTA, CDR2 FQGTGA. The CDR3 runs 14 residues. V was clipped by 5 bases and J by 5 bases; unmatched bases: 6.

The gene calls are TRBV27 and TRBJ2-7; possibly TRBD2 for D (6 bases). V was clipped by 5 bases and J by 3 bases, with 17 bases between them. The germline V gene has CDR1 MNHEY and CDR2 SMNVEV (reference sequence). The CDR3 totals 15 residues. CDR3 protein: CASSINGGTNYEQYF. DNA of the CDR3: TGTGCCAGCAGTATCAACGGGGGAACTAACTACGAGCAGTACTTC.

The chain is built from TRBV7-9 and TRBJ2-7; D unclear. V was trimmed by 5 bases and J by 1 base, leaving 6 bases between them. This CDR3 has 12 residues. Germline values: CDR1 SEHNR, CDR2 FQNEAQ (reference sequence). Written as DNA, the CDR3 is TGTGCCAGCAGCCTCTCGTCCTACGAGCAGTACTTC. This encodes CASSLSSYEQYF.

The chain joins TRBV10-3 to TRBJ1-2; no definite D call. Germline V gene data show CDR1 as ENHRY and CDR2 as SYGVKD. V was shortened by 0 bases and J by 5 bases, with 13 bases between the two germline ends. The CDR3 length is 15 residues. CDR3 loop: CAISESEGYSYGYTF. The DNA of the CDR3 is TGTGCCATCAGTGAGTCGGAGGGATATTCGTATGGCTACACCTTC.

The chain combines TRBV13 with TRBJ2-2; 10 positions agree with TRBD1. This CDR3 spans 13 amino acids. Germline loops: CDR1 PRHDT, CDR2 FYEKMQ (reference sequence). The ends lost 5 bases at V and 6 bases at J; junction bases unmatched: 0. The CDR3 nucleotides read TGTGCCAGCAGCGACAGGGGGCCCGGGGAGCTGTTTTTT. As protein: CASSDRGPGELFF.

In this sample, this clone turned up a few times. The chain couples TRBV27 to TRBJ1-2, with a possible D match to TRBD1 (5 bases). V lost 4 bases and J lost 4, with 16 bases in between. The CDR3 extends over 15 amino acids. The germline V gene encodes CDR1 MNHEY and CDR2 SMNVEV (reference sequence). The CDR3 DNA sequence: TGTGCCAGCAGTTCCCAGACAGACCCAGGCTATGGCTACACCTTC. Protein sequence: CASSSQTDPGYGYTF.

This clone appeared a few times. V is TRBV5-1 and J is TRBJ2-7; D is ambiguous. V gave up 4 bases and J gave up 1 base, with 12 bases separating them. Germline assignment: CDR1 SGHRS and CDR2 YFSETQ. The CDR3 has 14 residues. Here the CDR3 reads CASSPWPESYEQYF. The CDR3 bases are TGCGCCAGCAGCCCCTGGCCCGAATCCTACGAGCAGTACTTC. Based on the CDR3 plus reference TRBV5-1 and TRBJ2-7, the full variable domain is KAGVTQTPRYLIKTRGQQVTLSCSPISGHRSVSWYQQTPGQGLQFLFEYFSETQRNKGNFPGRFSGRQFSNSRSEMNVSTLELGDSALYLCASSPWPESYEQYFGPGTRLTVT.

The chain joins TRBV6-5 to TRBJ2-1; 9 nucleotides align to TRBD2. This CDR3 comprises 14 residues. The trim removed 8 bases at V and 8 bases at J, leaving 10 bases unmatched. Germline assignment: CDR1 MNHEY and CDR2 SVGAGI. CDR3 in DNA: TGTGCCAGCTGGGGGCTAGCGGGGTATGATGAGCAGTTCTTC. Amino acid sequence: CASWGLAGYDEQFF.

The gene calls are TRBV14 and TRBJ2-7; D not certain. The CDR3 is made up of 13 amino acids. The V gene lost 1 base and the J gene lost 1 base, with 5 bases spanning the gap. CDR1 and CDR2 from the germline V gene are SGHDN and FVKESK. For the CDR3, the DNA is TGTGCCAGCAGCCAAGTCGAGTCCTACGAGCAGTACTTC. It encodes CASSQVESYEQYF.

The chain combines TRBV11-2 with TRBJ2-5; tentative D call: TRBD2 (5 bases). This CDR3 region has 19 residues. The V gene lost 0 bases and the J gene lost 0 bases, with 20 bases spanning the gap. In germline, CDR1 is SGHAT, CDR2 FQNNGV. CDR3 in DNA: TGTGCCAGCAGCTTAGATCGAGCTGCGAGCGGCCCACACCAAGAGACCCAGTACTTC. This gives the protein CASSLDRAASGPHQETQYF.

In its sample, this clone was seen a few times. The J gene is TRBJ1-2, the V gene TRBV6-5; D is perhaps TRBD1 (5 bases). This CDR3 has 14 residues. V lost 6 bases and J lost 6, with 17 bases in between. Per the germline V gene, CDR1 is MNHEY and CDR2 is SVGAGI. The CDR3 DNA reads as TGTGCCAGCAGGGTAACAGGATTAAGCGATGGCTACACCTTC. This translates into CASRVTGLSDGYTF.

J is TRBJ2-6 and V is TRBV9, with a possible D match to TRBD1 (5 bases). Trimming shortened V by 4 bases and J by 2 bases, and 22 bases separated the two germline ends. CDR3 length equals 19 residues. Germline assignment: CDR1 SGDLS and CDR2 YYNGEE. CDR3 in DNA: TGTGCCAGCAGCCCCCCCCCAGGACAATACTCTCCTGGGGCCAACGTCCTGACTTTC. Protein sequence: CASSPPPGQYSPGANVLTF.

The chain links TRBV2 to TRBJ1-3, with D unresolved. The CDR3 contains 11 residues. V lost 3 bases and J lost 7, with 4 bases in between. In germline, CDR1 is SNHLY, CDR2 FYNNEI. The CDR3 loop reads CASSEGNTIYF. Written as DNA, the CDR3 is TGTGCCAGCAGTGAGGGGAACACCATATATTTT. The variable domain in full, with the rest retrieved from reference TRBV2 and TRBJ1-3, is EPEVTQTPSHQVTQMGQEVILRCVPISNHLYFYWYRQILGQKVEFLVSFYNNEISEKSEIFDDQFSVERPDGSNFTLKIRSTKLEDSAMYFCASSEGNTIYFGEGSWLTVV.